Presented here are 7 T cell receptor beta chains from one specimen sequenced in a study of T cells after yellow fever vaccination. TCRdb used MiXCR to reprocess the 5' RACE reads, holding one entry per CDR3 protein. The data hold roughly 500,000 distinct CDR3 sequences, with about 19% observed a single time. The sequencing here drew on PBMCs, taken 15 days after the yellow fever booster vaccination. The receptor set was obtained from a man younger than 45 who received the YFV17D yellow fever vaccine.

Only a few counts were recorded for this clonotype. This chain joins TRBV29-1 and TRBJ2-7; D is ambiguous. V was trimmed by 7 bases and J by 6 bases, leaving 22 bases between them. Germline loops: CDR1 SQVTM, CDR2 ANQGSEA. This CDR3 has 14 amino acids. This chain's CDR3 is CSGVDTGRGGEQYF. The CDR3 nucleotides read TGCAGCGGGGTCGACACGGGCCGTGGTGGCGAGCAGTACTTC.

This clonotype was seen a handful of times. V and J are TRBV7-2 and TRBJ2-3; no firm D call. V was shortened by 3 bases and J by 5 bases, with 15 bases between the two germline ends. Germline values: CDR1 SGHTA, CDR2 FQGNSA. The CDR3 totals 15 residues. CDR3 DNA: TGTGCCAGCAGCTTTCCCACCTCCCACAGAGATACGCAGTATTTT. As protein: CASSFPTSHRDTQYF.

This clonotype was observed at least ten times. The V gene is TRBV12-3 or TRBV12-4, the J gene TRBJ2-7, with unresolved D. The CDR3 consists of 11 residues. V was clipped by 6 bases and J by 3 bases, with 6 bases between them. The CDR3: CASSRNYEQYF. CDR3 bases: TGTGCCAGCAGCCGTAACTACGAGCAGTACTTC.

There are a few counts of this clonotype. The V call is TRBV4-2, the J call TRBJ2-1, with a weak D call TRBD2 (5 bases). The V gene's germline CDR1 is LGHNA and CDR2 YNFKEQ. V was trimmed by 5 bases and J by 6 bases, leaving 17 bases between them. CDR3 length equals 15 residues. As DNA, the CDR3 is TGTGCCAGCAGCGGTCTGGAGACTACTTTCAATGAGCAGTTCTTC. Its protein is CASSGLETTFNEQFF.

V is TRBV24-1 and J is TRBJ2-2; no definite D call. The germline gives CDR1 KGHDR, CDR2 SFDVKD. The CDR3 extends over 12 amino acids. The V and J ends lost 4 bases and 6 bases respectively, with 5 bases between them. CDR3 sequence: CATSEGPGELFF. DNA of the CDR3: TGTGCCACCAGTGAGGGCCCCGGGGAGCTGTTTTTT.

J is TRBJ2-7 and V is TRBV15; D unclear. The length of the CDR3 is 12 residues. V was shortened by 9 bases and J by 3 bases, with 12 bases between the two germline ends. Germline V gene data show CDR1 as LNHNV and CDR2 as YYDKDF (reference sequence). CDR3 coding DNA: TGTGCCACGGTACCAGTGGGCTACGAGCAGTACTTC. This sequence encodes CATVPVGYEQYF. Filled out from reference TRBV15 and TRBJ2-7, the complete variable domain reads DAMVIQNPRYQVTQFGKPVTLSCSQTLNHNVMYWYQQKSSQAPKLLFHYYDKDFNNEADTPDNFQSRRPNTSFCFLDIRSPGLGDTAMYLCATVPVGYEQYFGPGTRLTVT.

This clonotype has ten or more counts. The chain links TRBV27 to TRBJ2-3, with 8 bases lining up with TRBD2. Losses at the gene ends were 4 bases for V and 0 bases for J; bases not matched to a gene: 6. The CDR3 extends over 16 amino acids. In germline, CDR1 is MNHEY, CDR2 SMNVEV (reference sequence). The CDR3 DNA follows: TGTGCCAGCAGTTCACTAGCGGAAACTAGCACAGATACGCAGTATTTT. Protein sequence: CASSSLAETSTDTQYF.